Shown below are 12 T cell receptor beta chains from a single sample sequenced in a study of cytomegalovirus exposure and HLA in healthy donors. The PCR was carried out with 60 Vbeta primers and 13 Jbeta primers. Assay: immunoSEQ multiplex PCR; the TCRdb copy retains only in-frame clones and omits some. Of roughly 190,000 clones in the sample, over 60% were seen once. Sequencing was performed on PBMCs. The receptors shown here come from a woman in her thirties or forties in good health and CMV-seronegative.

About this clone itself: The same CDR3 arises from other DNA sequences in this sample as well. The chain recombines TRBV11-2 with TRBJ2-1; 9 bases agree with TRBD2. The CDR3 spans 15 residues. Trimming at V came to 1 base and at J to 7 bases, leaving 5 bases not matched to a gene. Germline V lookup: CDR1 SGHAT, CDR2 FQNNGV. CDR3 nucleotide sequence: TGTGCCAGCAGCTTAGCAGCGGGAGGTCCGAATGAGCAGTTCTTC. Amino acids: CASSLAAGGPNEQFF.

This clone occurred a few times. This chain connects TRBV20-1 to TRBJ1-2; possible D gene TRBD1, 5 bases. The CDR3 consists of 11 residues. Trimming left V 5 bases short and J 6 bases short, with 10 bases between. Germline loops: CDR1 DFQATT, CDR2 SNEGSKA (reference sequence). CDR3 sequence reads: CSAGRGDGYTF. The CDR3 DNA reads as TGCAGTGCTGGCCGGGGGGATGGCTACACCTTC.

The V gene is TRBV5-1, the J gene TRBJ2-7, with 11 bases identical to TRBD1. V gave up 0 bases and J gave up 5 bases; unmatched junction bases: 1. The CDR3 covers 14 residues. The germline V gene encodes CDR1 SGHRS and CDR2 YFSETQ. CDR3 amino acids: CASSLGDRGDEQYF. Here the CDR3 DNA reads TGCGCCAGCAGCTTGGGGGACAGGGGGGACGAGCAGTACTTC.

This chain links TRBV7-2 with TRBJ1-4, with D tentatively TRBD1 (6 bases). Germline V CDR1 and CDR2: SGHTA, FQGNSA. This CDR3 spans 14 amino acids. The V and J ends lost 3 bases and 7 bases respectively, with 12 bases between them. CDR3 residues: CASSFKGGSEKLFF. CDR3 coding DNA: TGTGCCAGCAGCTTTAAGGGGGGGAGTGAAAAACTGTTTTTT.

This sequence joins TRBV11-2 and TRBJ1-4; no firm D call. Germline lookup yields CDR1 SGHAT and CDR2 FQNNGV. Between the trimmed V and J ends, which lost 4 bases and 5 bases, there was a span of 8 bases. This CDR3 region has 13 residues. CDR3 residues: CASSSVRNEKLFF. CDR3 sequence (DNA): TGTGCCAGCAGCTCGGTTAGAAATGAAAAACTGTTTTTT.

In its sample, this clone was seen a few times. J is TRBJ2-5 and V is TRBV6-1; D may be TRBD2 (6 bases). Per germline, CDR1 MNHNS and CDR2 SASEGT. Trimming removed 1 base at V and 1 base at J, with 7 bases between. The CDR3 extends over 14 amino acids. DNA of the CDR3: TGTGCCAGCAGTGAAGTGGGGGGCCAAGAGACCCAGTACTTC. Residues: CASSEVGGQETQYF.

This chain connects TRBV7-3 to TRBJ2-2, with 7 bases that match TRBD1. The length of the CDR3 is 16 residues. Per the germline V gene, CDR1 is SGHTA and CDR2 is FQGTGA. Trimming took 5 bases from V and 6 from J; bases not matched to a gene: 12. For the CDR3, the DNA is TGTGCCAGCAGCGCCCGACAGGGAGTAGGGGCCGGGGAGCTGTTTTTT. This codes for CASSARQGVGAGELFF. The variable domain in full, completed from reference TRBV7-3 and TRBJ2-2, reads GAGVSQTPSNKVTEKGKYVELRCDPISGHTALYWYRQSLGQGPEFLIYFQGTGAADDSGLPNDRFFAVRPEGSVSTLKIQRTERGDSAVYLCASSARQGVGAGELFFGEGSRLTVL.

J is TRBJ1-5 and V is TRBV7-3, with 7 bases lining up with TRBD1. The CDR3 totals 15 residues. The V and J ends lost 5 bases and 2 bases, in that order; junction bases with no gene match: 6. CDR1 and CDR2 (germline): SGHTA, FQGTGA. The DNA for the CDR3 is TGTGCCAGCAGCGAGACAGGGTTAGGCAATCAGCCCCAGCATTTT. Translation: CASSETGLGNQPQHF. The complete variable domain, with remaining parts taken from reference TRBV7-3 and TRBJ1-5, reads GAGVSQTPSNKVTEKGKYVELRCDPISGHTALYWYRQSLGQGPEFLIYFQGTGAADDSGLPNDRFFAVRPEGSVSTLKIQRTERGDSAVYLCASSETGLGNQPQHFGDGTRLSIL.

The J gene is TRBJ1-3, the V gene TRBV19; 9 nucleotides line up with TRBD1. V shed 6 bases, J shed 4 bases, and the junction held 4 bases outside the gene matches. Looked up from germline, CDR1 is LNHDA and CDR2 is SQIVND (reference sequence). This CDR3 region has 14 residues. CDR3 in DNA: TGTGCCAGTAGAGGGACAGGGCCGGGAAACACCATATATTTT. It codes for CASRGTGPGNTIYF.

This clone was seen a few times. The V gene is TRBV9, the J gene TRBJ2-5, with D perhaps TRBD1 (5 bases). Germline CDR1 and CDR2: SGDLS and YYNGEE. This CDR3 comprises 15 residues. V gave up 4 bases and J gave up 8 bases, with 21 bases separating them. CDR3 in amino acids: CASSPRQTDHSTQYF. The CDR3 region has the DNA TGTGCCAGCAGCCCCCGACAGACCGATCATAGCACCCAGTACTTC.

This sequence joins TRBV6-5 and TRBJ1-1; maybe TRBD1 (5 bases). The CDR3 runs to 14 residues. Trimming removed 2 bases at V and 5 bases at J, with 12 bases between. CDR1 and CDR2 from the germline V gene are MNHEY and SVGAGI. As DNA, the CDR3 is TGTGCCAGCAGTTACATACCGGGGGAGACTGAAGCTTTCTTT. Its protein product is CASSYIPGETEAFF.

The chain combines TRBV5-4 with TRBJ2-5; no definite D call. V lost 2 bases to trimming and J lost 2 bases, with 10 bases between them. This CDR3 has 14 amino acids. Germline V gene lookup returns CDR1 SGHNT and CDR2 YYREEE (reference sequence). The CDR3 DNA reads as TGTGCCAGCAGCTTCCAAGCGCTTCAAGAGACCCAGTACTTC. Translated, it gives CASSFQALQETQYF.